The present entry profiles one TCR beta chain with its context. Patients in Seattle were enrolled during active infection, then followed longitudinally. This CDR3 contains 11 residues. Between the trimmed V and J ends, which lost 2 bases and 8 bases, there was a span of 9 bases. Per the germline V gene, CDR1 is DFQATT and CDR2 is SNEGSKA (reference sequence). The data were taken from a study of blood T cell repertoires in COVID-19. Sequencing was performed with immunoSEQ multiplex PCR; in TCRdb, only in-frame clones are kept and a portion is missing. This table holds 130,000 to 150,000 clones, over 75% found once.

This TCR was sampled from a woman in her sixties with COVID-19, enrolled during active disease. Sequenced: peripheral blood. The chain links TRBV20-1 to TRBJ1-2; D remains unclear. Here the CDR3 reads CSARRVEGYTF. In DNA form, the CDR3 reads TGCAGTGCTAGACGGGTAGAAGGCTACACCTTC.